A single sample is the source of the 13 T cell receptor beta chains below, sequenced in a study of human T cells and chemical hapten exposure. Time point indicated: patch test 1, 2 weeks after DPC sensitization. This sample's treatment: therapeutic diphenylcyclopropenone sensitization with weekly scalp DPC. TCRdb re-called the RACE reads through MiXCR, storing one row per CDR3 protein. The data hold around 380,000 distinct CDR3 sequences, with roughly 4.8% observed a single time. The input for sequencing was whole blood, taken in connection with sensitization to the hapten diphenylcyclopropenone (DPC). The receptor source for this set is a woman between 50 and 59 years old with alopecia areata. Some clones in this sample may be carry-over from other donors' samples.

The chain couples TRBV9 to TRBJ1-2, with TRBD1 matching 8 bases. This CDR3 comprises 14 residues. J gave up 4 bases and V 5 bases, and 7 bases lay outside the gene matches. Germline CDR1 SGDLS, CDR2 YYNGEE. The CDR3 loop is CASRDDRGGYGYTF. CDR3 nucleotide sequence: TGTGCCAGCAGAGATGACAGGGGCGGCTATGGCTACACCTTC.

This clonotype appeared many times. The chain combines TRBV6-5 with TRBJ1-1; D call uncertain. The CDR3 runs to 15 residues. Germline V CDR1 and CDR2: MNHEY, SVGAGI. V was trimmed by 2 bases and J by 3 bases, leaving 13 bases between them. The CDR3: CASSYGPSGHTEAFF. CDR3 in DNA: TGTGCCAGCAGTTACGGCCCCAGTGGGCACACTGAAGCTTTCTTT.

This clonotype has only a few counts. V usage is TRBV5-1 and J usage is TRBJ1-1, with 9 bases fitting TRBD1. The germline V gene encodes CDR1 SGHRS and CDR2 YFSETQ. CDR3 size: 15 residues. Trimming removed 3 bases from V and 0 bases from J; junction bases left unmatched: 3. The CDR3 sequence is CASSWDRALNTEAFF. DNA for the CDR3: TGCGCCAGCAGCTGGGACAGGGCTCTGAACACTGAAGCTTTCTTT.

This clonotype came up many times. The rearrangement uses TRBV29-1 and TRBJ1-1; D gene ambiguous. The V and J ends lost 4 bases and 2 bases respectively, with 11 bases between them. CDR1 is SQVTM and CDR2 is ANQGSEA in the germline V gene. The CDR3 has 13 amino acids. DNA for the CDR3: TGCAGCGTTGCGTTGGGCGATAACACTGAAGCTTTCTTT. Its protein product is CSVALGDNTEAFF.

This clonotype was found many times. The rearrangement uses TRBV27 and TRBJ1-6; 10 positions match TRBD1. The junction had 9 bases not matched to a gene; V was cut back by 10 bases and J by 6 bases. This CDR3 region has 15 residues. Per the germline V gene, CDR1 is MNHEY and CDR2 is SMNVEV (reference sequence). The CDR3 loop is CATSSGDRGNSPLHF. The CDR3 DNA follows: TGTGCCACCTCATCAGGGGACAGGGGTAATTCACCCCTCCACTTT.

This clonotype has a count of ten or more. This chain connects TRBV6-2 or TRBV6-3 to TRBJ1-2; no clear D gene. Deletions cut 7 bases from V and 0 bases from J, with 6 bases between. From germline, CDR1 is MNHEY and CDR2 SVGEGT. This CDR3 has 12 residues. CDR3 residues: CASKDPNYGYTF. For the CDR3, the DNA is TGTGCCAGCAAGGACCCTAACTATGGCTACACCTTC.

This clonotype was recorded at least ten times. The rearrangement joins TRBV29-1 to TRBJ2-1; D is unclear. The germline CDR1 and CDR2 sequences are SQVTM and ANQGSEA. Trimming removed 4 bases from V and 9 bases from J, with 13 bases in between. This CDR3 region has 12 residues. CDR3 nucleotide sequence: TGCAGCGTTGGAGCTGGTCTAGGTGAGCAGTTCTTC. It yields the protein CSVGAGLGEQFF.

This clonotype was counted many times. The chain couples TRBV6-5 to TRBJ2-1, with D hard to call. There are 13 residues in the CDR3. V gave up 10 bases and J gave up 9 bases, with 19 bases separating them. Germline lookup yields CDR1 MNHEY and CDR2 SVGAGI. CDR3 region: CATVGLVGGEQFF. The DNA of the CDR3 is TGTGCCACCGTCGGGCTAGTGGGCGGTGAGCAGTTCTTC.

This clonotype has ten or more counts. J is TRBJ1-2 and V is TRBV6-6, with 9 bases lining up with TRBD1. This CDR3 spans 13 amino acids. CDR1 is MNHNY, CDR2 SVGAGI, per germline (reference sequence). The trim removed 8 bases at V and 4 bases at J, leaving 5 bases unmatched. The CDR3 region has the DNA TGTGCCAGCGGTCCACAGGGGGCCTATGGCTACACCTTC. Translation: CASGPQGAYGYTF.

The J gene is TRBJ1-2, the V gene TRBV12-3 or TRBV12-4; 7 bases align to TRBD1. CDR3 length equals 15 residues. V was pared by 6 bases and J by 4 bases, with 11 bases of the junction left unmatched. CDR3 sequence (DNA): TGTGCCAGCAGCGGGACAGATGTTAGAGTCTATGGCTACACCTTC. Its protein product is CASSGTDVRVYGYTF.

The chain joins TRBV6-2 or TRBV6-3 to TRBJ2-2; no definite D call. V was clipped by 0 bases and J by 3 bases, with 2 bases between them. The CDR3 loop spans 13 amino acids. The germline V gene encodes CDR1 MNHEY and CDR2 SVGEGT. The CDR3 DNA follows: TGTGCCAGCAGTTACTCCTACACCGGGGAGCTGTTTTTT. It encodes CASSYSYTGELFF.

In this sample, this clonotype turned up many times. The chain is built from TRBV5-6 and TRBJ2-1, with D unclear. Trimming left V 2 bases short and J 0 bases short, with 9 bases between. CDR3 length: 15 residues. Looked up from germline, CDR1 is SGHDT and CDR2 is YYEEEE. CDR3 sequence (DNA): TGTGCCAGCAGCTTTTCCCAGAGCTCCTACAATGAGCAGTTCTTC. As protein: CASSFSQSSYNEQFF.

This chain connects TRBV6-1 to TRBJ2-7; D possibly corresponds to TRBD2 (6 bases). V was clipped by 6 bases and J by 7 bases, with 19 bases between them. The germline CDR1 and CDR2 sequences are MNHNS and SASEGT. CDR3 length equals 14 residues. The CDR3 is CASRTDLGAGEQYF. CDR3 bases: TGTGCCAGCAGAACCGACCTAGGGGCGGGGGAGCAGTACTTC.